These 25 T cell receptor beta chains came from one sample sequenced in a study of radiation and T cells in renal cell carcinoma. Specified time point: blood 2 weeks post-SBRT. Stated treatment: 15 Gy SBRT to primary tumor, nephrectomy 4 weeks later. The table came from immunoSEQ multiplex PCR; TCRdb's copy has only in-frame clones and leaves some out. The sample carries some 120,000 clones, 88% recorded once. The sample here was blood, taken from a patient whose treatment included radiotherapy and nephrectomy. The receptors here all came from a woman in her 70s with renal cell carcinoma.

V and J are TRBV6-1 and TRBJ2-7; either TRBD1 or TRBD2 may fit D (5 bases each). Between the trimmed V and J ends, which lost 5 bases and 0 bases, there was a span of 14 bases. The CDR3 has 15 amino acids. Per germline, CDR1 MNHNS and CDR2 SASEGT. In DNA form, the CDR3 reads TGTGCCAGCAGTCCCCGGGACGGCTCCTCCTACGAGCAGTACTTC. This encodes CASSPRDGSSYEQYF.

The gene calls are TRBV5-1 and TRBJ1-4; possible D gene TRBD1, 5 bases. The CDR3 has 14 amino acids. CDR1 and CDR2 from the germline V gene are SGHRS and YFSETQ. Trimming took 4 bases from V and 7 from J, leaving 14 bases between them. CDR3 loop: CASSVQGPLEKLFF. DNA of the CDR3: TGCGCCAGCAGCGTCCAGGGCCCCCTTGAAAAACTGTTTTTT.

This chain uses TRBV6-5 with TRBJ1-2; D call uncertain. The V gene lost 6 bases and the J gene lost 0 bases, with 14 bases spanning the gap. The germline CDR1 and CDR2 sequences are MNHEY and SVGAGI. This CDR3 is built from 15 residues. The DNA for the CDR3 is TGTGCCAGCAGGCTCAGAACGCAGACTAACTATGGCTACACCTTC. This sequence encodes CASRLRTQTNYGYTF.

The CDR3 DNA reads as TGTGCCACCAGCAGAGGGGGACTTCGGGCCAACGTCCTGACTTTC. This encodes CATSRGGLRANVLTF. The V gene is TRBV15, the J gene TRBJ2-6; D perhaps matches TRBD2 (6 bases). Trimming took off 1 base at V and 5 bases at J, with 9 bases between the two ends. Germline V CDR1 and CDR2: LNHNV, YYDKDF (reference sequence). The CDR3 spans 15 residues.

Here the CDR3 reads CASSQDGYRDIYGYTF. In DNA form, the CDR3 reads TGCGCCAGCAGCCAAGATGGGTACAGGGACATCTATGGCTACACCTTC. This chain connects TRBV4-3 to TRBJ1-2; possible D gene TRBD1, 6 bases. Germline V gives CDR1 LGHNA, CDR2 YSLEER. V dropped 0 bases and J dropped 4 bases, with 15 bases sitting between them. The CDR3 is made up of 16 amino acids.

The chain recombines TRBV5-1 with TRBJ2-5; 9 nucleotides align to TRBD1. CDR3 size: 16 residues. Germline CDR1 and CDR2: SGHRS and YFSETQ. V lost 0 bases to trimming and J lost 5 bases; unmatched junction nucleotides: 8. As DNA, the CDR3 is TGCGCCAGCAGCTTGGTGGTGACAGGGGGTCGGGAGACCCAGTACTTC. Protein product: CASSLVVTGGRETQYF.

This clone was seen more than once but under ten times. V usage is TRBV29-1 and J usage is TRBJ1-1; 7 nucleotides agree with TRBD1. CDR1 and CDR2 from the germline V gene are SQVTM and ANQGSEA. The J segment lost 0 bases and the V segment lost 5 bases, leaving 3 bases of the junction unmatched. This CDR3 is 13 amino acids long. CDR3 sequence (DNA): TGCAGCGTTACGGACAGGATGAACACTGAAGCTTTCTTT. It yields the protein CSVTDRMNTEAFF.

In DNA form, the CDR3 reads TGCGCCAGCATTAGGTCCGACCGGGTGAACACTGAAGCTTTCTTT. Amino acids: CASIRSDRVNTEAFF. This chain joins TRBV5-1 and TRBJ1-1; D uncertain. Trimming took 6 bases from V and 0 from J, leaving 15 bases between them. This CDR3 is built from 15 residues. Germline values: CDR1 SGHRS, CDR2 YFSETQ.

The chain combines TRBV5-4 with TRBJ2-3; TRBD1 matches at 9 bases. Germline V gives CDR1 SGHNT, CDR2 YYREEE (reference sequence). This CDR3 has 14 residues. The ends lost 4 bases at V and 6 bases at J; junction bases unmatched: 6. CDR3 nucleotides: TGTGCCAGCAGCCAGGGGGACAGGGTGGATACGCAGTATTTT. Translated, it gives CASSQGDRVDTQYF.

The rearrangement uses TRBV5-1 and TRBJ1-3; D is uncertain. V dropped 1 base and J dropped 7 bases, with 12 bases sitting between them. The CDR3 extends over 14 amino acids. Germline V lookup: CDR1 SGHRS, CDR2 YFSETQ. CDR3 in DNA: TGCGCCAGCAGCTTGAAGGGTGCTGAGAACACCATATATTTT. Amino acid sequence: CASSLKGAENTIYF. Drawing the rest from reference TRBV5-1 and TRBJ1-3, the complete variable domain is KAGVTQTPRYLIKTRGQQVTLSCSPISGHRSVSWYQQTPGQGLQFLFEYFSETQRNKGNFPGRFSGRQFSNSRSEMNVSTLELGDSALYLCASSLKGAENTIYFGEGSWLTVV.

The rearrangement uses TRBV5-6 and TRBJ2-5; D is possibly TRBD1 (6 bases). Germline-derived CDR1 and CDR2 are SGHDT and YYEEEE. There are 15 residues in the CDR3. V was shortened by 2 bases and J by 7 bases, with 18 bases between the two germline ends. CDR3 amino acids: CASSLRGQWERTQYF. CDR3 bases: TGTGCCAGCAGCTTAAGGGGACAATGGGAGCGGACCCAGTACTTC.

The chain links TRBV5-1 to TRBJ1-4; the match to TRBD1 covers 9 bases. This CDR3 has 13 residues. V lost 4 bases to trimming and J lost 8 bases; unmatched junction nucleotides: 3. Germline V CDR1 and CDR2: SGHRS, YFSETQ. CDR3 in amino acids: CASSRTGEEKLFF. The CDR3 DNA reads TGCGCCAGCAGCCGGACAGGGGAGGAAAAACTGTTTTTT.

The chain carries TRBV27 and TRBJ1-5; weak D call: TRBD1 (5 bases). This CDR3 contains 15 residues. Per the germline V gene, CDR1 is MNHEY and CDR2 is SMNVEV (reference sequence). The V end was cut by 4 bases, the J end by 2 bases, with 12 bases between. For the CDR3, the DNA is TGTGCCAGCAGTTCAAACAGGATGGGCAATCAGCCCCAGCATTTT. It is translated as CASSSNRMGNQPQHF.

A few counts support this clone. The chain has TRBV28 and TRBJ1-6, with D perhaps matching TRBD1 (6 bases). This CDR3 has 13 amino acids. With 5 bases removed from V and 13 bases from J, the gap between germline ends came to 15 bases. Germline CDR1 reads MDHEN; CDR2 reads SYDVKM. The CDR3 protein is CASSTGTRAPLHF. CDR3 nucleotide sequence: TGTGCCAGCAGTACCGGGACACGGGCGCCCCTCCACTTT.

V is TRBV6-6 and J is TRBJ1-5, with D uncertain. V was cut by 7 bases and J by 0 bases, with 7 bases left in between. Germline V gives CDR1 MNHNY, CDR2 SVGAGI (reference sequence). CDR3 length equals 13 residues. CDR3 sequence: CASTGDSNQPQHF. The CDR3 DNA sequence: TGTGCCAGCACGGGTGATAGCAATCAGCCCCAGCATTTT.

The chain is built from TRBV30 and TRBJ2-7; 8 nucleotides line up with TRBD1. The CDR3 spans 14 residues. Losses at the gene ends were 4 bases for V and 7 bases for J; bases not matched to a gene: 12. The germline V gene encodes CDR1 GTSNPN and CDR2 SVGIG (reference sequence). The DNA of the CDR3 is TGTGCCTGGATGACGCAGGACAGGGTCGGGGAGCAGTACTTC. Protein sequence: CAWMTQDRVGEQYF.

The CDR3 spells CASSQELGSPSGGLSSYNEQFF. The CDR3 nucleotides are TGCGCCAGCAGCCAAGAGTTGGGGAGCCCTAGCGGGGGCCTTAGCTCCTACAATGAGCAGTTCTTC. This rearrangement joins TRBV4-3 to TRBJ2-1; 10 positions agree with TRBD2. CDR1 and CDR2 from the germline V gene are LGHNA and YSLEER. With 0 bases clipped from V and 0 bases from J, the junction kept 17 bases outside the gene matches. The CDR3 runs 22 residues.

As DNA, the CDR3 is TGTGCCAGCAGCGTTGGGTTCTCTGGGGCCAACGTCCTGACTTTC. Its protein is CASSVGFSGANVLTF. The chain employs TRBV9 and TRBJ2-6; no firm D call. Germline values: CDR1 SGDLS, CDR2 YYNGEE. The length of the CDR3 is 15 residues. The V gene lost 2 bases and the J gene lost 0 bases, with 6 bases spanning the gap.

The chain carries TRBV10-3 and TRBJ1-1; D remains unclear. The V end lost 8 bases, the J end lost 4 bases, and 11 bases lay between the germline ends. This CDR3 is 12 amino acids long. Per germline, CDR1 ENHRY and CDR2 SYGVKD. The chain's CDR3 is CAIRGETTEAFF. CDR3 nucleotide sequence: TGTGCCATCCGCGGCGAGACCACTGAAGCTTTCTTT.

The CDR3 region is CASSPLDRSSYEQYF. The CDR3 DNA follows: TGTGCCAGCAGTCCACTGGATCGGAGCTCCTACGAGCAGTACTTC. The chain recombines TRBV27 with TRBJ2-7; D gene ambiguous. Trimming removed 5 bases at V and 0 bases at J, with 14 bases between. This CDR3 has 15 residues. CDR1 and CDR2 (germline): MNHEY, SMNVEV (reference sequence).

This chain links TRBV19 with TRBJ2-1; D not certain. Per the germline V gene, CDR1 is LNHDA and CDR2 is SQIVND (reference sequence). V was shortened by 3 bases and J by 0 bases, with 9 bases between the two germline ends. This CDR3 comprises 15 residues. The CDR3 region is CASSIVGNSYNEQFF. For the CDR3, the DNA is TGTGCCAGTAGTATTGTAGGGAACTCCTACAATGAGCAGTTCTTC.

This chain joins TRBV5-1 and TRBJ1-6, with a weak D call TRBD1 (5 bases). Germline V gene data show CDR1 as SGHRS and CDR2 as YFSETQ. Trimming shortened V by 4 bases and J by 1 base, and 15 bases separated the two germline ends. The CDR3 sequence is 17 residues long. The CDR3 nucleotides are TGCGCCAGCAGCCCGAGTCGGGGGGGATCCTATAATTCACCCCTCCACTTT. It specifies CASSPSRGGSYNSPLHF.

CDR3: CASSSTGNYGYTF. The CDR3 nucleotides are TGTGCCAGCAGCTCTACAGGAAACTATGGCTACACCTTC. V and J are TRBV5-4 and TRBJ1-2, with D possibly being TRBD1 (5 bases). V lost 3 bases and J lost 2, with 8 bases in between. Germline V lookup: CDR1 SGHNT, CDR2 YYREEE (reference sequence). This CDR3 comprises 13 residues.

The rearrangement links TRBV11-3 to TRBJ2-2, with D unclear. The CDR3 loop spans 15 amino acids. The V and J ends lost 5 bases and 0 bases respectively, with 10 bases between them. Germline V lookup: CDR1 SGHNT, CDR2 YENEEA. CDR3 bases: TGTGCCAGCAGCGGGCTGATTTCGAACACCGGGGAGCTGTTTTTT. As protein: CASSGLISNTGELFF.

The CDR3 loop reads CASGPLSSYEQYF. The CDR3 nucleotides read TGTGCCAGCGGCCCCCTTAGCTCCTACGAGCAGTACTTC. V gene TRBV6-1 combines with J gene TRBJ2-7; unclear D gene. The CDR3 is made up of 13 amino acids. V lost 8 bases to trimming and J lost 0 bases, with 11 bases between them. Germline CDR1 and CDR2: MNHNS and SASEGT.